Below are 25 T cell receptor beta chains sequenced from a single sample in a study of cytomegalovirus exposure and HLA in healthy donors. Repertoires were generated with immunoSEQ multiplex PCR, while TCRdb's copy carries only in-frame clones and drops some. The table has about 49,000 clones, 92% seen once. Source material: PBMCs. These receptors were taken from a man in his late teens or twenties in good health and CMV-seronegative.

The chain links TRBV7-9 to TRBJ2-1; 8 bases line up with TRBD1. The junction had 11 bases not matched to a gene; V was cut back by 5 bases and J by 8 bases. The germline V gene has CDR1 SEHNR and CDR2 FQNEAQ (reference sequence). The CDR3 spans 15 residues. The CDR3 is CASSEDRVLFYEQFF. The CDR3, as DNA: TGTGCCAGCAGCGAGGACAGGGTTCTTTTCTATGAGCAGTTCTTC. The full variable domain, completed using reference TRBV7-9 and TRBJ2-1, is DTGVSQNPRHKITKRGQNVTFRCDPISEHNRLYWYRQTLGQGPEFLTYFQNEAQLEKSRLLSDRFSAERPKGSFSTLEIQRTEQGDSAMYLCASSEDRVLFYEQFFGPGTRLTVL.

The genes are TRBV10-1 and TRBJ2-1, with TRBD2 matching over 13 bases. V gave up 2 bases and J gave up 5 bases; unmatched junction bases: 12. The germline CDR1 and CDR2 sequences are WNHNN and SYGVQD (reference sequence). The length of the CDR3 is 19 residues. The chain's CDR3 is CASSEVPPGLAGLDNEQFF. The CDR3 nucleotides read TGCGCCAGCAGTGAGGTACCACCGGGACTAGCGGGGCTAGACAATGAGCAGTTCTTC.

This chain joins TRBV28 and TRBJ2-2; the D is unclear. V gave up 0 bases and J gave up 7 bases, with 12 bases separating them. This CDR3 contains 15 residues. Germline values: CDR1 MDHEN, CDR2 SYDVKM. CDR3 protein: CASSLWVGLGGELFF. In DNA form, the CDR3 reads TGTGCCAGCAGTTTATGGGTGGGCCTTGGCGGGGAGCTGTTTTTT.

This chain links TRBV5-8 with TRBJ2-3; 8 nucleotides match TRBD2. With 0 bases clipped from V and 1 base from J, the junction kept 13 bases outside the gene matches. In germline, CDR1 is SGHTS, CDR2 YDEGEE. The CDR3 sequence is 19 residues long. This chain's CDR3 is CASSLGAILLAVGTDTQYF. The DNA for the CDR3 is TGTGCCAGCAGCTTGGGGGCGATCTTACTAGCGGTAGGCACAGATACGCAGTATTTT.

This chain joins TRBV28 and TRBJ1-4, with TRBD1 as a possible D gene (6 bases). This CDR3 contains 18 residues. Germline-derived CDR1 and CDR2 are MDHEN and SYDVKM. With 2 bases removed from V and 4 bases from J, the gap between germline ends came to 20 bases. The CDR3 spells CASSLSRQEKQLNEKLFF. Here the CDR3 DNA reads TGTGCCAGCAGTTTAAGCCGACAGGAAAAACAACTTAATGAAAAACTGTTTTTT.

The V gene is TRBV6-5, the J gene TRBJ2-7; 12 nucleotides agree with TRBD2. The CDR3 has 15 amino acids. Germline loops: CDR1 MNHEY, CDR2 SVGAGI. Trimming took 4 bases from V and 3 from J; bases not matched to a gene: 4. The CDR3: CASSSLAGGNYEQYF. DNA of the CDR3: TGTGCCAGCAGTTCCCTAGCGGGAGGGAACTACGAGCAGTACTTC.

The rearrangement links TRBV7-3 to TRBJ2-1; 7 positions agree with TRBD2. V shed 1 base and J 8 bases; nucleotides not matched to a gene: 11. CDR1 and CDR2 from the germline V gene are SGHTA and FQGTGA. This CDR3 is 16 amino acids long. The CDR3 region is CASSLKAGSSGHEQFF. CDR3 nucleotides: TGTGCCAGCAGCTTAAAAGCAGGAAGTAGCGGGCATGAGCAGTTCTTC. Variable domain in full (rest from reference TRBV7-3 and TRBJ2-1): GAGVSQTPSNKVTEKGKYVELRCDPISGHTALYWYRQSLGQGPEFLIYFQGTGAADDSGLPNDRFFAVRPEGSVSTLKIQRTERGDSAVYLCASSLKAGSSGHEQFFGPGTRLTVL.

The chain couples TRBV9 to TRBJ2-2; 7 nucleotides agree with TRBD2. After removal of 0 bases from V and 7 bases from J, the junction contained 9 bases not matched to a gene. Per germline, CDR1 SGDLS and CDR2 YYNGEE. The CDR3 is 16 residues long. CDR3 DNA: TGTGCCAGCAGCGTAGGGACTAGAGTTTTGGGCGGGGAGCTGTTTTTT. The encoded protein is CASSVGTRVLGGELFF. Variable domain in full (rest from reference TRBV9 and TRBJ2-2): DSGVTQTPKHLITATGQRVTLRCSPRSGDLSVYWYQQSLDQGLQFLIQYYNGEERAKGNILERFSAQQFPDLHSELNLSSLELGDSALYFCASSVGTRVLGGELFFGEGSRLTVL.

This clone turned up a few times. This rearrangement joins TRBV7-6 to TRBJ2-7, with 9 bases identical to TRBD1. CDR3 size: 15 residues. Germline trimming cut 1 base from V and 5 bases from J; bases unmatched to any gene: 6. Germline values: CDR1 SGHVS, CDR2 FNYEAQ. The CDR3 nucleotides are TGTGCCAGCAGCTTAGGGGGACAGGGAAGGGACGAGCAGTACTTC. It translates to CASSLGGQGRDEQYF.

The J gene is TRBJ2-1, the V gene TRBV2; D might be TRBD2 (6 bases). Trimming pared 5 bases from V and 15 bases from J, leaving 14 bases between. The CDR3 totals 11 residues. The germline V gene encodes CDR1 SNHLY and CDR2 FYNNEI. CDR3 coding DNA: TGTGCCAGCAGTCCCGGGCGGGAACCGTTCTTC. Its protein product is CASSPGREPFF.

For this clone: A much larger clone differs from this one at a single base, so this may be a read error. The same CDR3 is also encoded by other DNA sequences in this sample. The V call is TRBV18, the J call TRBJ2-1, with 9 bases fitting TRBD1. V was clipped by 3 bases and J by 7 bases; unmatched bases: 1. The germline V gene encodes CDR1 KGHSH and CDR2 LQKENI. The CDR3 extends over 13 amino acids. Here the CDR3 reads CASSPGQGNEQFF. The CDR3 DNA follows: TGTGCCAGCTCACCCGGACAGGGGAATGAGCAGTTCTTC. The whole variable domain, filled in from reference TRBV18 and TRBJ2-1, reads NAGVMQNPRHLVRRRGQEARLRCSPMKGHSHVYWYRQLPEEGLKFMVYLQKENIIDESGMPKERFSAEFPKEGPSILRIQQVVRGDSAAYFCASSPGQGNEQFFGPGTRLTVL.

This clone was seen once. This chain joins TRBV5-1 and TRBJ2-3, with TRBD1 identical over 9 bases. The CDR3 spans 12 residues. From germline, CDR1 is SGHRS and CDR2 YFSETQ. V lost 5 bases, J lost 5 bases, and 0 bases stayed unmatched. CDR3 sequence reads: CASRTGGDTQYF. CDR3 DNA sequence: TGCGCCAGCAGGACAGGGGGAGATACGCAGTATTTT.

The chain links TRBV7-2 to TRBJ2-7; 7 bases are a match to TRBD1. The germline V gene encodes CDR1 SGHTA and CDR2 FQGNSA. V lost 1 base and J lost 7; bases outside the gene matches: 10. CDR3 size: 15 residues. The CDR3 here is CASSLDGAGGREQYF. The CDR3 bases are TGTGCCAGCAGCTTAGATGGGGCAGGGGGTAGAGAGCAGTACTTC.

The chain recombines TRBV6-1 with TRBJ2-5; D might be TRBD1 (5 bases). Germline V gene data show CDR1 as MNHNS and CDR2 as SASEGT. V lost 2 bases and J 5 bases, leaving 18 bases between the germline ends. This CDR3 is built from 16 residues. CDR3 nucleotides: TGTGCCAGCAGTGAAAGGGTTTGGACAATGGGGGAGACCCAGTACTTC. Translated, it gives CASSERVWTMGETQYF.

This clone was observed a few times. The chain uses TRBV7-2 and TRBJ2-7; D is unclear. This CDR3 spans 15 amino acids. Germline V gene lookup returns CDR1 SGHTA and CDR2 FQGNSA. Trimming removed 1 base at V and 4 bases at J, with 14 bases between. CDR3 DNA sequence: TGTGCCAGCAGCTTAGTATTCCGCGGCTTGTACGAGCAGTACTTC. As protein: CASSLVFRGLYEQYF.

The chain employs TRBV19 and TRBJ2-5, with 9 positions matching TRBD1. CDR1 is LNHDA and CDR2 is SQIVND in the germline V gene (reference sequence). The J segment lost 3 bases and the V segment lost 8 bases, leaving 13 bases of the junction unmatched. The CDR3 runs 16 residues. The CDR3 region has the DNA TGTGCCAGTTCCCGCTGGGGGGACAGGGTTGAAGAGACCCAGTACTTC. Its protein is CASSRWGDRVEETQYF.

This sequence joins TRBV6-1 and TRBJ2-7, with 9 bases identical to TRBD1. The germline V gene has CDR1 MNHNS and CDR2 SASEGT. J gave up 1 base and V 1 base, and 5 bases lay outside the gene matches. This CDR3 is 16 amino acids long. CDR3 nucleotides: TGTGCCAGCAGTGAAGTGGGGACAGGGAGGTCCTACGAGCAGTACTTC. It is translated as CASSEVGTGRSYEQYF.

This chain joins TRBV5-4 and TRBJ2-3; 9 bases agree with TRBD1. The CDR3 totals 15 residues. The V gene's germline CDR1 is SGHNT and CDR2 YYREEE (reference sequence). V was clipped by 4 bases and J by 1 base; unmatched bases: 4. CDR3 sequence (DNA): TGTGCCAGCAGCGTCTGGACAGGGGGCACAGATACGCAGTATTTT. Its protein is CASSVWTGGTDTQYF.

In DNA, the CDR3 is TGTGCCAGCTCACCGGGTCCAGGGGGCTACAATGAGCAGTTCTTC. Its translation: CASSPGPGGYNEQFF. The V and J genes are TRBV18 and TRBJ2-1; 7 bases agree with TRBD1. J was trimmed by 3 bases and V by 3 bases; bases with no gene match: 5. Per germline, CDR1 KGHSH and CDR2 LQKENI. The CDR3 consists of 15 residues. The whole variable domain, filled in from reference TRBV18 and TRBJ2-1, reads NAGVMQNPRHLVRRRGQEARLRCSPMKGHSHVYWYRQLPEEGLKFMVYLQKENIIDESGMPKERFSAEFPKEGPSILRIQQVVRGDSAAYFCASSPGPGGYNEQFFGPGTRLTVL.

This sequence joins TRBV7-9 and TRBJ2-2; the match to TRBD2 covers 7 bases. The CDR3 covers 19 residues. Unmatched junction bases numbered 23, after V lost 5 bases and J lost 8 bases. Germline V gene lookup returns CDR1 SEHNR and CDR2 FQNEAQ (reference sequence). CDR3 region: CASSPTGLPAVHAQGELFF. CDR3 nucleotides: TGTGCCAGCAGCCCAACGGGACTACCAGCAGTCCATGCACAAGGGGAGCTGTTTTTT.

The chain joins TRBV2 to TRBJ2-4, with a tentative D call TRBD1 (6 bases). The V and J ends lost 6 bases and 0 bases respectively, with 9 bases between them. CDR3 length: 14 residues. The germline gives CDR1 SNHLY, CDR2 FYNNEI. CDR3 coding DNA: TGTGCCAGCAGGGCAGGGGCAGCCAAAAACATTCAGTACTTC. It specifies CASRAGAAKNIQYF.

The chain carries TRBV29-1 and TRBJ2-7; D remains unclear. The V end was cut by 5 bases, the J end by 4 bases, with 15 bases between. CDR3 length: 13 amino acids. Germline loops: CDR1 SQVTM, CDR2 ANQGSEA. The CDR3 sequence is CSVWLVGIYEQYF. CDR3 sequence (DNA): TGCAGCGTTTGGCTAGTAGGTATTTACGAGCAGTACTTC.

V and J are TRBV4-1 and TRBJ2-1; maybe TRBD1 (5 bases). CDR1 is MGHRA, CDR2 YSYEKL, per germline. This CDR3 contains 18 residues. V lost 4 bases and J 0 bases, leaving 19 bases between the germline ends. CDR3 sequence: CASSPAPRDSVSYNEQFF. Here the CDR3 DNA reads TGCGCCAGCAGCCCCGCTCCTCGAGACAGTGTCTCCTACAATGAGCAGTTCTTC.

The J gene is TRBJ2-1, the V gene TRBV5-1, with 13 positions matching TRBD2. CDR3 size: 17 residues. The germline gives CDR1 SGHRS, CDR2 YFSETQ. J was trimmed by 4 bases and V by 0 bases; bases with no gene match: 4. The CDR3 loop is CASSLGLAGGQYNEQFF. The DNA of the CDR3 is TGCGCCAGCAGCTTGGGACTAGCGGGAGGCCAATACAATGAGCAGTTCTTC.

The V gene is TRBV11-2, the J gene TRBJ2-5; no definite D call. Per the germline V gene, CDR1 is SGHAT and CDR2 is FQNNGV. The CDR3 covers 15 residues. Trimming pared 1 base from V and 4 bases from J, leaving 13 bases between. CDR3 in DNA: TGTGCCAGCAGCTTAGTCTTTTCGAGCGTAGAGACCCAGTACTTC. It codes for CASSLVFSSVETQYF.